The rows below give T cell receptor beta chains drawn from one sample of a study of blood T cells in healthy people across ages. TCRdb used MiXCR to reprocess the 5' RACE reads, holding one entry per CDR3 protein. The table includes hundreds of thousands of distinct CDR3 sequences, roughly 21% detected once. The sequenced sample was blood. The origin of the receptors is a man in his 70s in good health. The CDR3 runs from the conserved cysteine through the conserved F or W. Fields, in order: clone size, V gene, D gene, J gene, CDR3 protein, CDR3 DNA. D genes are given only for firm matches. The size field is filled for only some rows; it gives once, few, many or a size class.

.	TRBV6-5	TRBD1	TRBJ1-1	CASRSSRGTEAFF	TGTGCCAGCAGATCCAGCAGGGGGACTGAAGCTTTCTTT
.	TRBV10-3	.	TRBJ2-4	CAISESSQKNIQYF	TGTGCCATCAGTGAGTCGAGTCAGAAAAACATTCAGTACTTC
.	TRBV9	.	TRBJ2-2	CASSVGRGSNTGELFF	TGTGCCAGCAGCGTAGGAAGGGGATCGAACACCGGGGAGCTGTTTTTT
.	TRBV6-1	TRBD1	TRBJ2-7	CASSGDRGPYEQYF	TGTGCCAGCAGTGGGGACAGGGGGCCCTACGAGCAGTACTTC
once	TRBV7-9	TRBD2	TRBJ2-5	CASSEPQTSGGDETQYF	TGTGCCAGCAGCGAGCCCCAGACTAGCGGGGGTGACGAGACCCAGTACTTC
few	TRBV29-1	TRBD1	TRBJ2-3	CSVEDRGQADTQYF	TGCAGCGTTGAGGACAGGGGGCAGGCAGATACGCAGTATTTT
few	TRBV6-6	TRBD2	TRBJ2-1	CASTPGVAGVHEQFF	TGTGCCAGCACCCCGGGAGTAGCGGGAGTCCATGAGCAGTTCTTC
.	TRBV11-2	TRBD2	TRBJ2-5	CASSLNRTSGGPRASQYF	TGTGCCAGCAGCTTAAATCGGACTAGCGGGGGGCCTAGGGCGTCCCAGTACTTC
.	TRBV20-1	TRBD2	TRBJ2-7	CSTSGSLREQYF	TGCAGCACTAGCGGGAGCCTTAGGGAGCAGTACTTC
.	TRBV7-6	TRBD1	TRBJ1-2	CASSSTGGRGYTF	TGTGCCAGCAGCTCCACAGGGGGTAGAGGCTACACCTTC
few	TRBV4-2	TRBD2	TRBJ2-1	CASSLRAAGVVNEQFF	TGTGCCAGCAGCCTACGGGCAGCGGGAGTAGTGAATGAGCAGTTCTTC
few	TRBV10-3	TRBD1	TRBJ2-3	CAAARGTDSTDTQYF	TGTGCCGCAGCGAGAGGGACAGATAGCACAGATACGCAGTATTTT
few	TRBV11-2	TRBD2	TRBJ2-5	CASSLGASGSRETQYF	TGTGCCAGCAGCTTAGGGGCTAGCGGGAGTAGGGAGACCCAGTACTTC
.	TRBV11-1	.	TRBJ1-1	CASSLYREMGEAFF	TGTGCCAGCAGCTTATATCGGGAAATGGGTGAAGCTTTCTTT
once	TRBV29-1	.	TRBJ2-7	CSAGVIGGEQYF	TGCAGCGCAGGGGTCATTGGGGGGGAGCAGTACTTC
few	TRBV29-1	TRBD2	TRBJ2-7	CSVEGPSGREQQYF	TGCAGCGTTGAAGGGCCTAGCGGGAGGGAGCAGCAGTACTTC
.	TRBV5-1	.	TRBJ2-3	CASSLEWAPDTQYF	TGCGCCAGCAGCTTGGAATGGGCGCCAGATACGCAGTATTTT
.	TRBV12-3/TRBV12-4	TRBD2	TRBJ2-3	CASSLSGRADMQYF	TGTGCCAGCAGTTTAAGCGGGAGGGCAGATATGCAGTATTTT
few	TRBV20-1	.	TRBJ2-7	CSARPGTANYEQYF	TGCAGTGCTAGACCGGGGACGGCAAACTACGAGCAGTACTTC
.	TRBV7-3	.	TRBJ1-1	CASSAVGGNTEAFF	TGTGCCAGCAGCGCGGTGGGCGGGAACACTGAGGCTTTCTTT
.	TRBV20-1	TRBD2	TRBJ2-7	CSASSGSSYEQYF	TGCAGTGCCTCTAGCGGGAGCTCCTACGAGCAGTACTTC
few	TRBV9	.	TRBJ1-3	CASSLGPAGALGNTIYF	TGTGCCAGCAGCTTGGGACCGGCCGGTGCCCTAGGAAACACCATATATTTT
.	TRBV7-2	.	TRBJ2-7	CASSWVAGAYEQYF	TGTGCCAGCAGCTGGGTAGCTGGGGCCTACGAGCAGTACTTC
few	TRBV7-8	TRBD2	TRBJ2-1	CASSYGLAGGGNEQFF	TGTGCCAGCAGCTATGGACTAGCGGGAGGAGGCAATGAGCAGTTCTTC
few	TRBV28	TRBD2	TRBJ2-5	CASSLIELAGRETQYF	TGTGCCAGCAGTTTGATTGAACTAGCGGGAAGGGAGACCCAGTACTTC
once	TRBV9	TRBD2	TRBJ2-3	CASSAGTSGDFTDTQYF	TGTGCCAGCAGCGCCGGGACTAGCGGAGACTTCACAGATACGCAGTATTTT
.	TRBV19	TRBD1	TRBJ2-5	CASRVLGQGQETQYF	TGTGCCAGTAGAGTCCTCGGACAGGGCCAAGAGACCCAGTACTTC
few	TRBV9	.	TRBJ2-1	CASSVGLVNEQFF	TGTGCCAGCAGCGTGGGACTGGTCAATGAGCAGTTCTTC